The entry below gives a single TCR beta chain sequence along with its context. A read error may explain this, as a much larger clone is one base away. The CDR3 sequence is 13 residues long. Looked up from germline, CDR1 is SGHRS and CDR2 is YFSETQ. Deletions cut 2 bases from V and 1 base from J, with 6 bases between. Clones were sequenced by immunoSEQ multiplex PCR, and TCRdb holds only the in-frame ones, with some missing. The sample contains about 240,000 clones, 82% of which appear only once. The sample originates from a study of blood T cell repertoires in COVID-19. Study information: COVID-19 samples collected from the United States, Italy and Spain covered acute and convalescent phases.

Sequencing was performed on peripheral blood. The chain couples TRBV5-1 to TRBJ1-1; D uncertain. The clonotype comes from a woman between 18 and 29 years old with acute or convalescent COVID-19. The CDR3 region has the DNA TGCGCCAGCAGCTTACAGACGAACACTGAAGCTTTCTTT. Protein product: CASSLQTNTEAFF.